A single sample is the source of the 18 T cell receptor beta chains below, sequenced in a study of T-cell memory formation after mild COVID-19. TCRdb redid the calling of the 5' RACE reads with MiXCR, one entry per CDR3 protein. Here the sample spans approximately 260,000 distinct CDR3 sequences, roughly 18% being singletons. The sample consisted of PBMCs or a T cell subset sorted from them (not recorded which). The receptors originated from a man between 18 and 29 years old who had mild COVID-19 (a few samples of this study predate the infection). Cell type and time point are not known.

This clonotype was counted a few times. In DNA, the CDR3 is TGCGCCAGCAGCCCCGGGACTAGCGGGGGGGACGATGAGCAGTTCTTC. Protein sequence: CASSPGTSGGDDEQFF. V usage is TRBV5-1 and J usage is TRBJ2-1, with TRBD2 matching 16 bases. The CDR3 extends over 16 amino acids. Germline CDR1 and CDR2: SGHRS and YFSETQ. After removal of 4 bases from V and 8 bases from J, the junction contained 6 bases not matched to a gene.

The V call is TRBV7-2, the J call TRBJ2-7; 7 nucleotides align to TRBD2. The junction had 12 bases not matched to a gene; V was cut back by 0 bases and J by 7 bases. The CDR3 contains 16 residues. CDR1 is SGHTA, CDR2 FQGNSA, per germline. In nucleotides, the CDR3 is TGTGCCAGCAGCTTAGCTCGTCAGCGGGGATCCGGTGAGCAGTACTTC. Protein sequence: CASSLARQRGSGEQYF.

Only a few counts were recorded for this clonotype. J is TRBJ2-3 and V is TRBV7-9, with 7 bases identical to TRBD2. The CDR3 has 15 residues. Looked up from germline, CDR1 is SEHNR and CDR2 is FQNEAQ (reference sequence). With V trimmed by 5 bases and J by 0 bases, 5 bases remained unmatched. CDR3 sequence: CASSTGTTSTDTQYF. Written as DNA, the CDR3 is TGTGCCAGCAGCACCGGGACTACTAGCACAGATACGCAGTATTTT. Combining the CDR3 with reference TRBV7-9 and TRBJ2-3 gives the whole variable domain DTGVSQNPRHKITKRGQNVTFRCDPISEHNRLYWYRQTLGQGPEFLTYFQNEAQLEKSRLLSDRFSAERPKGSFSTLEIQRTEQGDSAMYLCASSTGTTSTDTQYFGPGTRLTVL.

The gene calls are TRBV4-1 and TRBJ2-2, with no clear D. The ends were cut back, 11 bases at V and 1 base at J, with 11 bases in the middle. This CDR3 is 13 amino acids long. Germline loops: CDR1 MGHRA, CDR2 YSYEKL. As DNA, the CDR3 is TGCGCCGCCCGGCCTGAGAACACCGGGGAGCTGTTTTTT. It is translated as CAARPENTGELFF.

The rearrangement links TRBV7-2 to TRBJ2-7; 7 nucleotides align to TRBD1. This CDR3 contains 14 residues. The J segment lost 6 bases and the V segment lost 5 bases, leaving 10 bases of the junction unmatched. Per the germline V gene, CDR1 is SGHTA and CDR2 is FQGNSA. The CDR3 sequence: CASSARQGFSEQYF. The CDR3 coding sequence is TGTGCCAGCAGCGCCAGACAGGGATTCAGCGAGCAGTACTTC.

The chain is built from TRBV7-9 and TRBJ2-7; tentatively, D is TRBD1 or TRBD2 (5 bases each). Trimming stripped 5 bases from V and 2 bases from J, with 10 bases between. The CDR3 contains 13 residues. Germline V gene sequence: CDR1 SEHNR, CDR2 FQNEAQ (reference sequence). The CDR3 DNA reads as TGTGCCAGCAGCCGCCGGGACGCCTACGAGCAGTACTTC. Protein sequence: CASSRRDAYEQYF.

This clonotype was counted a few times. This sequence joins TRBV4-1 and TRBJ2-1; a weak D match, TRBD2 (6 bases). The CDR3 runs 12 residues. Trimming cost V 4 bases and J 8 bases, with 9 bases left between them. CDR1 MGHRA and CDR2 YSYEKL come from the germline V gene. CDR3 nucleotides: TGCGCCAGCAGCCCGGGACTCCATGAGCAGTTCTTC. Translated: CASSPGLHEQFF.

V usage is TRBV6-2 or TRBV6-3 and J usage is TRBJ1-1; 9 nucleotides align to TRBD1. The J segment lost 5 bases and the V segment lost 7 bases, leaving 8 bases of the junction unmatched. This CDR3 spans 14 amino acids. The germline V gene has CDR1 MNHEY and CDR2 SVGEGT. The CDR3 loop reads CASNNRGLRTEAFF. The CDR3 DNA sequence: TGTGCCAGCAACAACAGGGGGCTCAGGACTGAAGCTTTCTTT.

A few counts support this clonotype. The CDR3 sequence: CSARDVSGNTQYF. Written as DNA, the CDR3 is TGCAGTGCTAGAGATGTTAGCGGGAATACGCAGTATTTT. The chain couples TRBV20-1 to TRBJ2-3, with 8 bases identical to TRBD2. Germline values: CDR1 DFQATT, CDR2 SNEGSKA (reference sequence). The CDR3 is 13 amino acids. V was pared by 0 bases and J by 7 bases, with 3 bases of the junction left unmatched.

This clonotype has a count of ten or more. Its ends do not fully match the called genes, so a read error is possible. CDR3 sequence (DNA): TGTGCCAGCAGTTTAGACCGTTACAATGAGCAGTTCTTC. The encoded protein is CASSLDRYNEQFF. The rearrangement links TRBV5-1 to TRBJ2-1; D gene ambiguous. The CDR3 runs to 13 residues. Germline CDR1 is SGHRS and CDR2 is YFSETQ.

The CDR3 DNA reads TGTGCCTGGGCGACAGGGTGGGGAGAGACCCAGTACTTC. Translated, it gives CAWATGWGETQYF. This chain links TRBV30 with TRBJ2-5, with 7 positions matching TRBD1. The CDR3 extends over 13 amino acids. V trimming: 5 bases; J trimming: 4 bases; junction bases outside the gene matches: 7. Germline assignment: CDR1 GTSNPN and CDR2 SVGIG (reference sequence).

This clonotype was observed many times. The genes are TRBV12-3 or TRBV12-4 and TRBJ2-7; D is ambiguous. The ends were cut back, 4 bases at V and 3 bases at J, with 7 bases in the middle. The CDR3 loop spans 12 amino acids. CDR3 bases: TGTGCCAGCAGTTCGCTAGACTACGAGCAGTACTTC. Translated, it gives CASSSLDYEQYF.

This clonotype was seen more than once but under ten times. CDR3 nucleotide sequence: TGCAGCGTTGAGCGCGGGGTCTCTGGAAACACCATATATTTT. Its protein is CSVERGVSGNTIYF. The genes are TRBV29-1 and TRBJ1-3; D remains unclear. V lost 3 bases and J 0 bases, leaving 9 bases between the germline ends. Germline V gene sequence: CDR1 SQVTM, CDR2 ANQGSEA. The CDR3 covers 14 residues.

This clonotype was seen repeatedly, ten times or more. V gene TRBV10-3 combines with J gene TRBJ2-3; D is undetermined. This CDR3 is 16 amino acids long. Per the germline V gene, CDR1 is ENHRY and CDR2 is SYGVKD. Deletions cut 2 bases from V and 4 bases from J, with 16 bases between. The CDR3 protein is CAISELGQLESDTQYF. The CDR3 region has the DNA TGTGCCATCAGTGAGCTGGGTCAGCTCGAGTCAGATACGCAGTATTTT.

CDR3 amino acids: CASSQAISGNTIYF. The CDR3 DNA follows: TGCGCCAGCAGCCAAGCCATCTCTGGAAACACCATATATTTT. The J gene is TRBJ1-3, the V gene TRBV4-1; D not certain. The CDR3 covers 14 residues. Germline V gene data show CDR1 as MGHRA and CDR2 as YSYEKL. Trimming pared 1 base from V and 0 bases from J, leaving 4 bases between.

As regards this clonotype: Its ends do not fully match the called genes, so a read error is possible. The CDR3 loop reads CATTYGDGNSHLHF. Written as DNA, the CDR3 is TGCGCCACCACCTACGGAGACGGCAATTCACACCTCCACTTT. The chain has TRBV5-1 and TRBJ1-6; D not certain. The CDR3 loop spans 14 amino acids. Germline V gives CDR1 SGHRS, CDR2 YFSETQ.

This clonotype came up a few times. The chain uses TRBV30 and TRBJ2-1; no firm D call. Per the germline V gene, CDR1 is GTSNPN and CDR2 is SVGIG (reference sequence). The length of the CDR3 is 11 residues. Trimming cost V 1 base and J 8 bases, with 6 bases left between them. The CDR3 loop reads CAWSEFYEQFF. The CDR3 DNA follows: TGTGCCTGGAGTGAATTTTATGAGCAGTTCTTC.

The chain joins TRBV5-4 to TRBJ1-1; D is unclear. CDR1 SGHNT and CDR2 YYREEE come from the germline V gene (reference sequence). The CDR3 loop spans 15 amino acids. Trimming removed 2 bases from V and 9 bases from J, with 20 bases in between. Written as DNA, the CDR3 is TGTGCCAGCAGCTTAGGGAACAGCCAAGAAACCCAAGCTTTCTTT. Its protein product is CASSLGNSQETQAFF.